This entry is about one T cell receptor (beta chain). This specimen comes from a study of blood T cell repertoires in COVID-19. TCRdb's table, derived via immunoSEQ multiplex PCR, lists solely in-frame clones and lacks some. The sample has 540,000 or so clones; about 89% are singletons. The sequencing sample was made of peripheral blood. The clonotype comes from a woman in her forties or fifties with COVID-19, enrolled during active disease.

The CDR3 reads CATSDLSGEKFSYNEQFF. CDR3 sequence (DNA): TGTGCCACCAGTGATTTATCGGGGGAGAAGTTCTCCTACAATGAGCAGTTCTTC. V gene TRBV24-1 combines with J gene TRBJ2-1; tentatively, D is TRBD2 (6 bases). The CDR3 runs to 18 residues. The germline V gene has CDR1 KGHDR and CDR2 SFDVKD. Trimming left V 1 base short and J 0 bases short, with 15 bases between.